This TCR beta chain was retrieved from a study of shared clonotypes between healthy human individuals. General study results and limits: Read depth was anticipated to influence clonotype sharing among donors. Estimated richness values were generally larger in naive subsets than in memory subsets.

A split of CD4+ cells into CD45RA+ naive and CD45RA-negative memory subsets was performed. Per sorted-subset replicate PCR, input was roughly 220 ng DNA, representing tens of thousands of T cell genomes. Method: immunoSEQ multiplex PCR; TCRdb's copy keeps in-frame clones and lacks some. The sample carries around 2.1 million clones, about 94% recorded once. This clone came up once. The antigen remains unidentified. CDR1 MNHNS and CDR2 SASEGT come from the germline V gene. The CDR3 length is 15 residues. With 5 bases clipped from V and 7 bases from J, the junction kept 8 bases outside the gene matches. The genes are TRBV6-1 and TRBJ1-5; 10 bases map to TRBD1. The source is a man younger than 35 in good health. Sequenced sample: naive CD4+ T cells sorted from blood. Subset: CD45RA+ positively selected. The CDR3 region has the DNA TGTGCCAGCAGTCTTCATGGACAGGGGGAGCAGCCCCAGCATTTT. Its translation is CASSLHGQGEQPQHF.